This T cell receptor beta chain was sequenced during a study of T cells in Graves' hyperthyroidism and ophthalmopathy. Uncontrolled infection, other autoimmune disease, pregnancy or lactation barred patients from enrollment. On the basis of clinical symptoms, serum thyroxine and TRAb, thyroid ultrasound and orbital computed tomography, diagnoses were made. Germline CDR1 and CDR2: SGHTA and FQGNSA. This CDR3 has 14 amino acids. V shed 3 bases and J shed 3 bases, with 8 bases lying between them. TCR beta CDR3 sequences were amplified from RNA transcripts. First-round RT-PCR with HTBI primers amplified the TCR CDR3 region. Each CDR3 protein gets one entry after TCRdb re-called the multiplex PCR reads with MiXCR. The sample includes about 99,000 distinct CDR3 sequences, over 45% of them seen just once. This clonotype came up many times.

The chain combines TRBV7-2 with TRBJ1-4, with D hard to call. Sequences were obtained from blood. The source is a man in his forties with Graves' hyperthyroidism. CDR3 in DNA: TGTGCCAGCAGCTTGCGGGGTTCTAATGAAAAACTGTTTTTT. This gives the protein CASSLRGSNEKLFF.